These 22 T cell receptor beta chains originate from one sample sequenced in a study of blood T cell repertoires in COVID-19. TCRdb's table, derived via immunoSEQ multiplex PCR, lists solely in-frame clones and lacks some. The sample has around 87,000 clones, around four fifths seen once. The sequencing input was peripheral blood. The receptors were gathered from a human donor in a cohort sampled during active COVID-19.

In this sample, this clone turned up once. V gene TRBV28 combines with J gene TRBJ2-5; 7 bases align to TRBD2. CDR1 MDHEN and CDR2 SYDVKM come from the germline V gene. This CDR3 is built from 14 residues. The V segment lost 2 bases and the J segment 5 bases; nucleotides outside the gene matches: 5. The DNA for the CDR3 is TGTGCCAGCAGTTTAGCGGGAGCGATGGAGACCCAGTACTTC. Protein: CASSLAGAMETQYF.

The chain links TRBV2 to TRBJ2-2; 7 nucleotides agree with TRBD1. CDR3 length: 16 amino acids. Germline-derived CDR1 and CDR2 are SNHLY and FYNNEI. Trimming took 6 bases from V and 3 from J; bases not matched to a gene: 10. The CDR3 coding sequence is TGTGCCAGCAGGGACGGGACAGTAGGGGACACCGGGGAGCTGTTTTTT. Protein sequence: CASRDGTVGDTGELFF.

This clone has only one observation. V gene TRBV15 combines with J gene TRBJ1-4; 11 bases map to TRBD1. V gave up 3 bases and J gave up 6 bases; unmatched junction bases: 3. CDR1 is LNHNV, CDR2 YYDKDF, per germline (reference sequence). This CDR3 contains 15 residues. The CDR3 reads CATSRKGQGDEKLFF. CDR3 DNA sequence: TGTGCCACCAGCAGGAAGGGACAGGGGGATGAAAAACTGTTTTTT.

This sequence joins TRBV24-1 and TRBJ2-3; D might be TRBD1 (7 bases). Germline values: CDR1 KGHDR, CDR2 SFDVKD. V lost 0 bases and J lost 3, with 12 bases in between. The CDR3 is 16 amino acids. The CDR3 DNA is TGTGCCACCAGTGATTTGAGGGCAGGGGGGACAGATACGCAGTATTTT. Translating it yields CATSDLRAGGTDTQYF.

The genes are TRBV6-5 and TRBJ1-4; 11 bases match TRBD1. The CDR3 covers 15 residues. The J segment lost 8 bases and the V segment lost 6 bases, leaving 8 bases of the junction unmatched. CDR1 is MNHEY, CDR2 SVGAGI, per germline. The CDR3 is CASRPDRGRGEKLFF. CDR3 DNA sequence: TGTGCCAGCAGACCGGACAGGGGGCGAGGGGAAAAACTGTTTTTT.

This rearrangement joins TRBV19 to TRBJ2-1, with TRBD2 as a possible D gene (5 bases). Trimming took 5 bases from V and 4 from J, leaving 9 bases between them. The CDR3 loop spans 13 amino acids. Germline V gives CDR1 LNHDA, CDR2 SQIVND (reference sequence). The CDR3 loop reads CASSRLAYNEQFF. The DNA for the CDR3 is TGTGCCAGTAGTCGTCTAGCTTACAATGAGCAGTTCTTC. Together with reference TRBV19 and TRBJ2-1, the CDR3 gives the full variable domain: DGGITQSPKYLFRKEGQNVTLSCEQNLNHDAMYWYRQDPGQGLRLIYYSQIVNDFQKGDIAEGYSVSREKKESFPLTVTSAQKNPTAFYLCASSRLAYNEQFFGPGTRLTVL.

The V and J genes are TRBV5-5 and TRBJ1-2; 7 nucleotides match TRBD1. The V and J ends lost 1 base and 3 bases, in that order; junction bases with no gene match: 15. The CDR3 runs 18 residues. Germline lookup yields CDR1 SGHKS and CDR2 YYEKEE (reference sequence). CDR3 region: CASSLRLGTVGDYYGYTF. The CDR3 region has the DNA TGTGCCAGCAGCTTGAGGTTGGGGACAGTGGGAGACTACTATGGCTACACCTTC.

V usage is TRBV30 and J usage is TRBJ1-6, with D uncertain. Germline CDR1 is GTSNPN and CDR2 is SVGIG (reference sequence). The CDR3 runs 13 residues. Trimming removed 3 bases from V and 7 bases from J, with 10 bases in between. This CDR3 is CAWRGGGNSPLHF. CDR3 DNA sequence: TGTGCCTGGAGGGGAGGTGGGAATTCACCCCTCCACTTT. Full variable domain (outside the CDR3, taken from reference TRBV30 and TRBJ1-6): SQTIHQWPATLVQPVGSPLSLECTVEGTSNPNLYWYRQAAGRGLQLLFYSVGIGQISSEVPQNLSASRPQDRQFILSSKKLLLSDSGFYLCAWRGGGNSPLHFGNGTRLTVT.

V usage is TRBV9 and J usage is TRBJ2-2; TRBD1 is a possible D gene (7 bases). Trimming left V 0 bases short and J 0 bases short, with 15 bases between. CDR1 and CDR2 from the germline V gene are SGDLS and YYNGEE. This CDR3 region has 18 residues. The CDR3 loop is CASSVGRVGTANTGELFF. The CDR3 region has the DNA TGTGCCAGCAGCGTAGGGAGGGTGGGGACAGCGAACACCGGGGAGCTGTTTTTT. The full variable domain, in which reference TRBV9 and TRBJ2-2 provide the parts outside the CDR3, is DSGVTQTPKHLITATGQRVTLRCSPRSGDLSVYWYQQSLDQGLQFLIQYYNGEERAKGNILERFSAQQFPDLHSELNLSSLELGDSALYFCASSVGRVGTANTGELFFGEGSRLTVL.

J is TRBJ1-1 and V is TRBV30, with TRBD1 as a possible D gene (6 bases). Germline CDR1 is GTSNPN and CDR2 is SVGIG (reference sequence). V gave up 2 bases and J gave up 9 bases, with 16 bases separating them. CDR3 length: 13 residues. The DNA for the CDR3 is TGTGCCTGGAGTTTTACAGGGCGGAGTAAAGCTTTCTTT. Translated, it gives CAWSFTGRSKAFF.

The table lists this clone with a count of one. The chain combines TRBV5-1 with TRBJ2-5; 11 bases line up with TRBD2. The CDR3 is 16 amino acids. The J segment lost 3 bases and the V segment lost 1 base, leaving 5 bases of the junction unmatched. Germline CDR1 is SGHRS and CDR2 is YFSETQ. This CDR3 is CASSLYLAGGKETQYF. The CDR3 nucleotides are TGCGCCAGCAGCTTGTACCTAGCGGGGGGTAAAGAGACCCAGTACTTC.

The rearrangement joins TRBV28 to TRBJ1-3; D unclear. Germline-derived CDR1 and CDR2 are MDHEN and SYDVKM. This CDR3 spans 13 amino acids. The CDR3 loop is CVIARHSGNTIYF. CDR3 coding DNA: TGTGTTATAGCACGGCACTCTGGAAACACCATATATTTT.

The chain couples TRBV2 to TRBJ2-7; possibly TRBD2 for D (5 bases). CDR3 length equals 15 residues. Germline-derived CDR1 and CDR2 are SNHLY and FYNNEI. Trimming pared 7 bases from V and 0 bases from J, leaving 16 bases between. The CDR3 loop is CASKARGGFSYEQYF. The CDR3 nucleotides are TGTGCCAGCAAAGCTCGGGGTGGATTCTCCTACGAGCAGTACTTC.

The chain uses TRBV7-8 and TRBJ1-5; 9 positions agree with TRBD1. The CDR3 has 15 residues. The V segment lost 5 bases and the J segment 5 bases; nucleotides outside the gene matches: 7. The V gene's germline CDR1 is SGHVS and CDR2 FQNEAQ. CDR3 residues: CASSPRDRVDQPQHF. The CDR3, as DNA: TGTGCCAGCAGCCCCCGGGACAGGGTTGATCAGCCCCAGCATTTT.

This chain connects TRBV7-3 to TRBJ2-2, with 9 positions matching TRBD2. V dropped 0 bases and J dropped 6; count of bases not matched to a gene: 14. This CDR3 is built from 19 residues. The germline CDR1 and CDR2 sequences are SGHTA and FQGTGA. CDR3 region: CASSLTGSGRPNVAGELFF. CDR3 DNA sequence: TGTGCCAGCAGCTTAACGGGTAGCGGGAGACCCAATGTGGCCGGGGAGCTGTTTTTT.

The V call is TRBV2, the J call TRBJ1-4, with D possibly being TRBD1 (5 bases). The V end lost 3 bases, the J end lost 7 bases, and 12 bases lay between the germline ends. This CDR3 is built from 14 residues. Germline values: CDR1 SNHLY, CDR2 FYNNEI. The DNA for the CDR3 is TGTGCCAGCAGTGAGCAGTCGGGGGGTGAAAAACTGTTTTTT. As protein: CASSEQSGGEKLFF.

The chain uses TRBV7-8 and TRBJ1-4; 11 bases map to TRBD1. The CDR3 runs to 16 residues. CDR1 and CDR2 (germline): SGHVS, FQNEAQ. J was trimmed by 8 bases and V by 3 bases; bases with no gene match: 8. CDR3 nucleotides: TGTGCCAGCAGCTTTACCCCGGGACAGGGGGGAGAAAAACTGTTTTTT. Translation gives CASSFTPGQGGEKLFF.

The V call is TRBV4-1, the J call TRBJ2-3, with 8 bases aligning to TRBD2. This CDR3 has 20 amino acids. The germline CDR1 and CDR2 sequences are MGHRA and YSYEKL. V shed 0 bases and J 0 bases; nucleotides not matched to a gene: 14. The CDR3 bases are TGCGCCAGCAGCCAAGAGAGTAGACGCGGTACGGGGGGGAGCACAGATACGCAGTATTTT. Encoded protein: CASSQESRRGTGGSTDTQYF.

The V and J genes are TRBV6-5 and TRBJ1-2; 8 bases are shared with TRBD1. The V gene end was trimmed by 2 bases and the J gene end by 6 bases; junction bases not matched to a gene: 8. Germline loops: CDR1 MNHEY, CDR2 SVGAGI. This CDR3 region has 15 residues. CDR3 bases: TGTGCCAGCAGTTACGAGGGCAGGGGGCTTAATGGCTACACCTTC. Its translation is CASSYEGRGLNGYTF.

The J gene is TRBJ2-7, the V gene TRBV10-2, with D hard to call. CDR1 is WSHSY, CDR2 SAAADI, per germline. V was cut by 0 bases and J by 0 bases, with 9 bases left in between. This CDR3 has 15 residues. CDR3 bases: TGCGCCAGCAGTGAGTCCCTTCTTAGCTCCTACGAGCAGTACTTC. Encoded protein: CASSESLLSSYEQYF.

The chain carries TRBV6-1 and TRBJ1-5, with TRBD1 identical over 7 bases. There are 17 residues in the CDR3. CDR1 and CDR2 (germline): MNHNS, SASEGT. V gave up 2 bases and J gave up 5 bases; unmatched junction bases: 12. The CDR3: CASSERSGTAYYQPQHF. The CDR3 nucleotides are TGTGCCAGCAGTGAACGGTCCGGGACAGCCTACTATCAGCCCCAGCATTTT.

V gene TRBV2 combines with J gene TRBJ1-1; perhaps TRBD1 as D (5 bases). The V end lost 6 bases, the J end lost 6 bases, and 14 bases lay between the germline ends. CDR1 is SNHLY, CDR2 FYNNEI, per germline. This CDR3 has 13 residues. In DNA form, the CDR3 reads TGTGCCAGCAGGGGGAGGGGCAGGTCTGAAGCTTTCTTT. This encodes CASRGRGRSEAFF.